This TCR beta chain was recorded in a study of blood T cell repertoires in COVID-19. Across the study: Spain, Italy and the United States supplied samples that represented acute and convalescent COVID-19. Sources were T cells, B-cell-depleted T cells, or PBMCs; the material itself was cDNA or gDNA.

Generated by immunoSEQ multiplex PCR, the TCRdb table keeps only in-frame clones and is missing some. Of 300,000 or so clones in the sample, 85% to 90% were seen once. The length of the CDR3 is 15 residues. Germline V gene data show CDR1 as MNHEY and CDR2 as SVGAGI. V gave up 4 bases and J gave up 2 bases, with 12 bases separating them. Seattle cases were enrolled at active infection and followed longitudinally. This clonotype was sampled from a woman in her thirties with COVID-19, enrolled during active disease. The rearrangement links TRBV6-5 to TRBJ2-1; a possible D gene is TRBD2 (5 bases). Material: peripheral blood. The CDR3 here is CASSFGGGAYNEQFF. The CDR3 DNA follows: TGTGCCAGCAGTTTTGGTGGAGGCGCCTACAATGAGCAGTTCTTC.